This T cell receptor beta chain comes out of a study of blood T cell repertoires in COVID-19. About the study: PBMCs, B-cell-depleted T cells, or T cells were the source of the cDNA or gDNA that made up the material.

Original data processing: Amplification from reference gene primers served as the basis for estimated nucleated cell counts. The repertoire was sequenced with immunoSEQ multiplex PCR; TCRdb's copy has only in-frame clones and lacks some. D and trimming were read from the DNA, whereas the V and J calls and clone size are those reported in that table. The sample consists of about 270,000 clones, about nine tenths of them appearing once. This clonotype originated in a middle-aged man who had recovered from COVID-19. The sequenced material came from peripheral blood.

The CDR3 is CASSPQGLRLENTIYF. Written as DNA, the CDR3 is TGTGCCAGCAGCCCCCAGGGATTACGGCTGGAAAACACCATATATTTT. The chain uses TRBV9 and TRBJ1-3; D may be TRBD1 (5 bases). Germline V gene data show CDR1 as SGDLS and CDR2 as YYNGEE. The CDR3 runs 16 residues. The ends were cut back, 4 bases at V and 6 bases at J, with 20 bases in the middle.